Presented here are 20 T cell receptor beta chains from one specimen sequenced in a study of OX40 agonist ivuxolimab in advanced cancers. The method was immunoSEQ multiplex PCR; TCRdb's version includes in-frame clones alone and lacks a portion of them. The data contain around 90,000 clones, 80% to 95% of them singletons. This specimen was CD4+ or CD8+ T cells sorted from blood, taken in a trial of the OX40 agonist ivuxolimab. The receptors stem from an adult with an advanced solid tumor such as melanoma, head and neck, liver or kidney cancer.

The chain combines TRBV5-4 with TRBJ2-7, with a tentative D call TRBD1 (5 bases). Germline CDR1 SGHNT, CDR2 YYREEE (reference sequence). CDR3 length: 14 amino acids. Trimming cost V 2 bases and J 0 bases, with 9 bases left between them. As DNA, the CDR3 is TGTGCCAGCAGCTTACAGGAAATCTCCTACGAGCAGTACTTC. Its translation: CASSLQEISYEQYF.

The V call is TRBV5-1, the J call TRBJ2-3, with D possibly matching TRBD2 (5 bases). The CDR3 is 15 amino acids. CDR1 is SGHRS and CDR2 is YFSETQ in the germline V gene. The V and J ends lost 0 bases and 4 bases respectively, with 12 bases between them. The CDR3 nucleotides are TGCGCCAGCAGCTTGGAAGGGAGAAAGGCAGATACGCAGTATTTT. It yields the protein CASSLEGRKADTQYF.

The V call is TRBV30, the J call TRBJ1-5; D unclear. The CDR3 length is 14 residues. V gave up 0 bases and J gave up 4 bases, with 10 bases separating them. CDR1 and CDR2 from the germline V gene are GTSNPN and SVGIG (reference sequence). CDR3 coding DNA: TGTGCCTGGAGTGTCGCAGGCCTTAATCAGCCCCAGCATTTT. As protein: CAWSVAGLNQPQHF.

The V and J genes are TRBV6-4 and TRBJ1-1, with 8 bases lining up with TRBD1. V lost 2 bases and J lost 4; bases outside the gene matches: 9. Germline V lookup: CDR1 MRHNA, CDR2 SNTAGT. This CDR3 has 16 residues. CDR3 bases: TGTGCCAGCAGTGACCTAGCGACAGGGGAGAGCACTGAAGCTTTCTTT. The encoded protein is CASSDLATGESTEAFF.

The J gene is TRBJ2-3, the V gene TRBV2; a weak D match, TRBD2 (5 bases). CDR1 is SNHLY, CDR2 FYNNEI, per germline. The V end was cut by 2 bases, the J end by 9 bases, with 12 bases between. The CDR3 extends over 13 amino acids. In nucleotides, the CDR3 is TGTGCCAGCAGTGAAACGGGGTTCGGGACGCAGTATTTT. It specifies CASSETGFGTQYF.

The J gene is TRBJ1-1, the V gene TRBV5-4; 7 bases fit TRBD1. J gave up 5 bases and V 2 bases, and 9 bases lay outside the gene matches. The germline gives CDR1 SGHNT, CDR2 YYREEE (reference sequence). This CDR3 region has 15 residues. The CDR3 region has the DNA TGTGCCAGCAGCTTCGGGGACAGAGTGGGAACTGAAGCTTTCTTT. This translates into CASSFGDRVGTEAFF.

The chain recombines TRBV6-1 with TRBJ1-5; possible D gene TRBD1, 5 bases. Germline lookup yields CDR1 MNHNS and CDR2 SASEGT. Trimming pared 6 bases from V and 7 bases from J, leaving 13 bases between. The CDR3 has 13 amino acids. CDR3 protein: CASSGMSGQPQHF. The CDR3 DNA follows: TGTGCCAGCAGCGGAATGTCAGGGCAGCCCCAGCATTTT.

The chain joins TRBV5-1 to TRBJ2-3, with 7 bases that match TRBD1. The CDR3 loop spans 14 amino acids. V was clipped by 4 bases and J by 3 bases; unmatched bases: 5. CDR1 and CDR2 from the germline V gene are SGHRS and YFSETQ. The CDR3 coding sequence is TGCGCCAGCAGCCGGGACAGCCTTACAGATACGCAGTATTTT. It translates to CASSRDSLTDTQYF.

The chain joins TRBV9 to TRBJ2-1; the match to TRBD2 covers 10 bases. The CDR3 loop spans 14 amino acids. The V and J ends lost 4 bases and 7 bases, in that order; junction bases with no gene match: 5. The germline V gene has CDR1 SGDLS and CDR2 YYNGEE. Written as DNA, the CDR3 is TGTGCCAGCAGCACTAGCGGGACGGCGAATGAGCAGTTCTTC. Translated, it gives CASSTSGTANEQFF.

This clone was observed a handful of times. The sample holds other DNA sequences that translate to the same CDR3. The chain employs TRBV27 and TRBJ2-6; maybe TRBD2 (5 bases). The V end lost 5 bases, the J end lost 4 bases, and 12 bases lay between the germline ends. CDR3 length: 15 residues. Germline V lookup: CDR1 MNHEY, CDR2 SMNVEV (reference sequence). For the CDR3, the DNA is TGTGCCAGCAGTCCTACGGGGTCAGGGGCCAACGTCCTGACTTTC. This encodes CASSPTGSGANVLTF.

The chain is built from TRBV5-1 and TRBJ2-2, with D perhaps matching TRBD1 or TRBD2 (7 bases each). This CDR3 has 17 amino acids. V was clipped by 3 bases and J by 3 bases, with 18 bases between them. The germline gives CDR1 SGHRS, CDR2 YFSETQ. CDR3 loop: CASSSLLQGRDTGELFF. CDR3 sequence (DNA): TGCGCCAGCAGCTCGCTATTACAGGGGAGGGACACCGGGGAGCTGTTTTTT.

This clone turned up a few times. This chain links TRBV27 with TRBJ1-1; no clear D. CDR3 length: 18 amino acids. Germline assignment: CDR1 MNHEY and CDR2 SMNVEV (reference sequence). The ends were cut back, 8 bases at V and 6 bases at J, with 31 bases in the middle. The CDR3 nucleotides read TGTGCCAGCGCTCGCGTGAGGGTTAACCCCACATTTAGGGCTGAAGCTTTCTTT. Its translation: CASARVRVNPTFRAEAFF.

This clone appeared once. The chain recombines TRBV10-3 with TRBJ2-2, with 7 positions matching TRBD2. This CDR3 is 14 amino acids long. With V trimmed by 10 bases and J by 0 bases, 5 bases remained unmatched. Per the germline V gene, CDR1 is ENHRY and CDR2 is SYGVKD. The CDR3 DNA is TGTGCCAGCGGAGCGGGGTCGAACACCGGGGAGCTGTTTTTT. Amino acids: CASGAGSNTGELFF.

V and J are TRBV30 and TRBJ2-3, with a tentative D call TRBD1 (5 bases). Per the germline V gene, CDR1 is GTSNPN and CDR2 is SVGIG (reference sequence). The CDR3 spans 12 residues. V was trimmed by 5 bases and J by 3 bases, leaving 9 bases between them. This CDR3 reads CAWGRDTDTQYF. The CDR3 DNA sequence: TGTGCCTGGGGCAGGGATACAGATACGCAGTATTTT.

This chain connects TRBV7-2 to TRBJ2-7; D is undetermined. CDR3 length: 13 amino acids. The germline CDR1 and CDR2 sequences are SGHTA and FQGNSA. The ends were cut back, 2 bases at V and 5 bases at J, with 10 bases in the middle. CDR3 in DNA: TGTGCCAGCAGCTTACGTGTCTTCGACGAGCAGTACTTC. This gives the protein CASSLRVFDEQYF.

The CDR3 bases are TGTGCCAGTAGTATAGGGGGCGATTTGACCGGGCTAGGGCAGCCCCAGCATTTT. It translates to CASSIGGDLTGLGQPQHF. The chain employs TRBV19 and TRBJ1-5, with D possibly being TRBD1 (5 bases). The CDR3 contains 18 residues. Germline V CDR1 and CDR2: LNHDA, SQIVND (reference sequence). V lost 1 base to trimming and J lost 7 bases, with 23 bases between them. The entire variable domain, with the rest obtained from reference TRBV19 and TRBJ1-5, is as follows: DGGITQSPKYLFRKEGQNVTLSCEQNLNHDAMYWYRQDPGQGLRLIYYSQIVNDFQKGDIAEGYSVSREKKESFPLTVTSAQKNPTAFYLCASSIGGDLTGLGQPQHFGDGTRLSIL.

The rearrangement joins TRBV29-1 to TRBJ2-3; D perhaps matches TRBD1 (6 bases). Per the germline V gene, CDR1 is SQVTM and CDR2 is ANQGSEA. V lost 7 bases and J 0 bases, leaving 11 bases between the germline ends. The CDR3 runs 13 residues. CDR3 DNA sequence: TGCAGCGCGGACAGCACTAGCACAGATACGCAGTATTTT. Translating gives CSADSTSTDTQYF.

The chain carries TRBV5-1 and TRBJ1-1; a possible D gene is TRBD1 (6 bases). The CDR3 has 15 amino acids. V was shortened by 2 bases and J by 3 bases, with 14 bases between the two germline ends. Germline CDR1 reads SGHRS; CDR2 reads YFSETQ. As DNA, the CDR3 is TGCGCCAGCAGCTTACAACAGGGTTGGGACACTGAAGCTTTCTTT. Encoded protein: CASSLQQGWDTEAFF. Together with reference TRBV5-1 and TRBJ1-1, the CDR3 gives the full variable domain: KAGVTQTPRYLIKTRGQQVTLSCSPISGHRSVSWYQQTPGQGLQFLFEYFSETQRNKGNFPGRFSGRQFSNSRSEMNVSTLELGDSALYLCASSLQQGWDTEAFFGQGTRLTVV.

The V call is TRBV11-2, the J call TRBJ2-5; D is perhaps TRBD2 (5 bases). The V gene's germline CDR1 is SGHAT and CDR2 FQNNGV. The CDR3 extends over 14 amino acids. V was clipped by 7 bases and J by 4 bases, with 16 bases between them. The CDR3 DNA follows: TGTGCCAGCACACCCGGTGCCCGGGGAGAGACCCAGTACTTC. It yields the protein CASTPGARGETQYF.

The V call is TRBV5-1, the J call TRBJ1-1, with TRBD1 identical over 7 bases. The CDR3 totals 16 residues. V dropped 4 bases and J dropped 4; count of bases not matched to a gene: 13. CDR1 and CDR2 from the germline V gene are SGHRS and YFSETQ. CDR3 protein: CASSPLWDRTGTEAFF. CDR3 nucleotide sequence: TGCGCCAGCAGCCCGCTGTGGGACAGAACGGGCACTGAAGCTTTCTTT.